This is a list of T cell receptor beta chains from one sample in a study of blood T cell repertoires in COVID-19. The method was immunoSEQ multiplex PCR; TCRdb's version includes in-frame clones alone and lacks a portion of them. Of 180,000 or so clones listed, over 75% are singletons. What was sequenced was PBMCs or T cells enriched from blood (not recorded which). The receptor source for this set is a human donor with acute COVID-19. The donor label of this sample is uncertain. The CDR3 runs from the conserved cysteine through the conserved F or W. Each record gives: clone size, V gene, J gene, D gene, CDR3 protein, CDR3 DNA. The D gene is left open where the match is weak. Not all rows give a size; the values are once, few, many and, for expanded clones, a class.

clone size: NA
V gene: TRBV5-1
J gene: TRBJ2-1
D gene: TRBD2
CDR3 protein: CASSPSGASYNEQFF
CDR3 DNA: TGCGCCAGCAGCCCCAGCGGGGCGTCCTACAATGAGCAGTTCTTC

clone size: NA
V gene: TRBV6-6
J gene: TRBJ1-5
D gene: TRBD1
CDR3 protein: CASSPPQDRAGPRPQHF
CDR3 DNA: TGTGCCAGCAGTCCTCCCCAGGACAGGGCCGGCCCGAGGCCCCAGCATTTT

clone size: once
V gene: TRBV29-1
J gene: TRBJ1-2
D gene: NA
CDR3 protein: CSVEESGLRGYTF
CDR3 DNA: TGCAGCGTTGAAGAGTCGGGGTTGAGGGGCTACACCTTC

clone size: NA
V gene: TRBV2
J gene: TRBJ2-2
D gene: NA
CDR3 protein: CASSEVGAGDTGELFF
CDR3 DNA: TGTGCCAGCAGTGAAGTGGGGGCCGGGGACACCGGGGAGCTGTTTTTT

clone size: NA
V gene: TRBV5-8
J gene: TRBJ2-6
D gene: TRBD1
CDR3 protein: CASESGQGWGWSSGANVLTF
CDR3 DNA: TGTGCCAGCGAGTCCGGACAGGGATGGGGCTGGAGCTCTGGGGCCAACGTCCTGACTTTC

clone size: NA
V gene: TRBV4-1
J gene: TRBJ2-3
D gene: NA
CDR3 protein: CASSQALDTQYF
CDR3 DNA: TGCGCCAGCAGCCAAGCTCTCGATACGCAGTATTTT

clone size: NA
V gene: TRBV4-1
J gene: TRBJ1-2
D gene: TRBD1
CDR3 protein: CASSQSHPHPPGGEGYTF
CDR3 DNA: TGCGCCAGCAGCCAAAGCCACCCCCACCCCCCAGGGGGCGAGGGCTACACCTTC

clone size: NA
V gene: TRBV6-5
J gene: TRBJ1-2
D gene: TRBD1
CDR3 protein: CASSSIPGQGYGYTF
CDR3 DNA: TGTGCCAGCAGTTCAATACCGGGACAGGGCTATGGCTACACCTTC

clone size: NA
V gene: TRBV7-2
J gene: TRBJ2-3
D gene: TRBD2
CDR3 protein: CASSRTSGGALDTQYF
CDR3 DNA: TGTGCCAGCAGCAGGACTAGCGGGGGGGCGCTTGATACGCAGTATTTT

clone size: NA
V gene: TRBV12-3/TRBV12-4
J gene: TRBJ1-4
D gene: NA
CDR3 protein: CASSSGGEKLFF
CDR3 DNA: TGTGCCAGCAGCTCCGGCGGTGAAAAACTGTTTTTT

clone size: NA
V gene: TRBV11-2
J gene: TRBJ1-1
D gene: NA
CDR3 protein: CASSLLREPEAFF
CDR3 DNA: TGTGCCAGCAGCTTGTTGAGGGAGCCTGAAGCTTTCTTT

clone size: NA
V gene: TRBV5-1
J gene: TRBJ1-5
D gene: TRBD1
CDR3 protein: CASSVGTDQPQHF
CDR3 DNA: TGCGCCAGCAGCGTCGGGACAGATCAGCCCCAGCATTTT

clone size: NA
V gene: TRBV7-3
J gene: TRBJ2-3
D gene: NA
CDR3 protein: CASSPDSDSDTQYF
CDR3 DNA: TGTGCCAGCAGCCCGGACTCTGACTCAGATACGCAGTATTTT

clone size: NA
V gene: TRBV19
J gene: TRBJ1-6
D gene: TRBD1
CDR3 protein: CASSIAQGARNSPLHF
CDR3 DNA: TGTGCCAGTAGTATCGCCCAGGGGGCGCGGAATTCACCCCTCCACTTT

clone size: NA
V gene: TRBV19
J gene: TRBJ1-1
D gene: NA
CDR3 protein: CASWTRGNTEAFF
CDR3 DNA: TGTGCCAGTTGGACGCGGGGGAACACTGAAGCTTTCTTT

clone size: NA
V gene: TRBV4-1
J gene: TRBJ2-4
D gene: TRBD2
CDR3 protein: CASSRGALGGFVKNIQYF
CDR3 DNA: TGCGCCAGCAGCAGAGGGGCCTTGGGAGGGTTCGTCAAAAACATTCAGTACTTC

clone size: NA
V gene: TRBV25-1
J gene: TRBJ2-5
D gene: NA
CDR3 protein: CASRGGAVETQYF
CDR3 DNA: TGTGCCAGCAGGGGGGGGGCCGTAGAGACCCAGTACTTC

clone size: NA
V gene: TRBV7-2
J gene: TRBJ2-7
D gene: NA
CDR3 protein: CASSPIAGRGYEQYF
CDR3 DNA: TGTGCCAGCAGCCCAATAGCGGGCAGGGGCTACGAGCAGTACTTC

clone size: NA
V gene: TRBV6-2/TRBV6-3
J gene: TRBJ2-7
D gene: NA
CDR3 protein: CASSYDGASYEQYF
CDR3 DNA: TGTGCCAGCAGTTACGATGGGGCTTCCTACGAGCAGTACTTC

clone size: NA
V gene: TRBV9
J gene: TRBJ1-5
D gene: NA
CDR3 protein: CASSVGGGGQPQHF
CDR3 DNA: TGTGCCAGCAGCGTTGGCGGGGGGGGACAGCCCCAGCATTTT

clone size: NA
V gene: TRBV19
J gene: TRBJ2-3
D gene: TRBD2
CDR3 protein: CASRAERGVSDTQYF
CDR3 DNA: TGTGCCAGTAGGGCCGAGCGGGGGGTTTCAGATACGCAGTATTTT

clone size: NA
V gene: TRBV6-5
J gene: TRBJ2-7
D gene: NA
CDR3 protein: CASRATGSYEQYF
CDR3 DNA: TGTGCCAGCAGGGCGACCGGGTCCTACGAGCAGTACTTC

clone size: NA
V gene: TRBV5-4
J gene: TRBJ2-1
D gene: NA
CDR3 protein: CASSLAGKWANEQFF
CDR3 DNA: TGTGCCAGCAGCTTGGCGGGGAAGTGGGCGAATGAGCAGTTCTTC

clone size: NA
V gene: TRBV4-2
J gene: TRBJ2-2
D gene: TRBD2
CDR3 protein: CASSQAAGGLTGELFF
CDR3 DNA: TGTGCCAGCAGCCAAGCCGCGGGGGGGCTCACCGGGGAGCTGTTTTTT

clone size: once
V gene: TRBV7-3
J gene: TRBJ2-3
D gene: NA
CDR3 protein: CASSPRGGSRADTQYF
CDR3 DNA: TGTGCCAGCAGCCCGCGAGGCGGCTCACGCGCAGATACGCAGTATTTT

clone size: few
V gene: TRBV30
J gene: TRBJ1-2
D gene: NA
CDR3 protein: CAWSVHRGVRTGYTF
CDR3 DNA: TGTGCCTGGAGTGTACACCGGGGGGTCCGTACCGGCTACACCTTC

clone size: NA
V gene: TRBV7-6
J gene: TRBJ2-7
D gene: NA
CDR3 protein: CASSWVDQGAGEQYF
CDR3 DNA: TGTGCCAGCAGCTGGGTAGACCAGGGTGCCGGCGAGCAGTACTTC

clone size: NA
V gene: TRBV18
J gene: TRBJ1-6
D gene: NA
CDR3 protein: CASSPLEDSPLHF
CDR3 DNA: TGTGCCAGCTCACCATTGGAGGATTCACCCCTCCACTTT

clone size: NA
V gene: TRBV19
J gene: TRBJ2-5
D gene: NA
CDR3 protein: CASSMPGLETQYF
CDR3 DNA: TGTGCCAGTAGTATGCCAGGGCTGGAGACCCAGTACTTC

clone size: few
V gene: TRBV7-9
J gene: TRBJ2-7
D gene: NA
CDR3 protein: CASSITLGTFSYEQYF
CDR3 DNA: TGTGCCAGCAGCATAACGCTCGGTACCTTCTCCTACGAGCAGTACTTC

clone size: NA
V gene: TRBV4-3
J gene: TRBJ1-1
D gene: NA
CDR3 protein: CASSQEPGTRRAFF
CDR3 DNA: TGCGCCAGCAGCCAAGAACCCGGTACCCGGCGGGCTTTCTTT

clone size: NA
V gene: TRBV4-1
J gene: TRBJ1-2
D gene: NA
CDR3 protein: CASNSPGDFYNGYTF
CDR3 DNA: TGCGCCAGCAATTCTCCAGGGGATTTCTATAATGGCTACACCTTC

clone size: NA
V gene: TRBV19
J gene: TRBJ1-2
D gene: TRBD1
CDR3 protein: CASRNTLGGIYGYTF
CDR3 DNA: TGTGCCAGCCGAAACACGTTAGGGGGCATCTATGGCTACACCTTC

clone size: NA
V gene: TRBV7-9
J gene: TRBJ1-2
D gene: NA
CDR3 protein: CASSSNTVIRGSNYGYTF
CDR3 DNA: TGTGCCAGCAGCTCCAATACCGTTATAAGGGGCTCTAACTATGGCTACACCTTC

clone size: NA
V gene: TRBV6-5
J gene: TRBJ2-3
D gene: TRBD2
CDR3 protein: CASSSTLAGGKDTQYF
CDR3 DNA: TGTGCCAGCAGTTCCACACTAGCGGGGGGGAAAGATACGCAGTATTTT

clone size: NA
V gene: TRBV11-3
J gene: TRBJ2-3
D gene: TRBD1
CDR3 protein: CASSLGDRSTDTQYF
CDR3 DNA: TGTGCCAGCAGCTTAGGGGACAGAAGCACAGATACGCAGTATTTT

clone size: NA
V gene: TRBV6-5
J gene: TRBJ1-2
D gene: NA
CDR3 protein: CASLALGGANGYTF
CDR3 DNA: TGTGCCAGCTTGGCCCTTGGGGGGGCGAATGGCTACACCTTC

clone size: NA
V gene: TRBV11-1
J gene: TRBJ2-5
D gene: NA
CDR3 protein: CASSLLRGVGETQYF
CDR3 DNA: TGTGCCAGCAGCTTACTCAGGGGGGTTGGAGAGACCCAGTACTTC

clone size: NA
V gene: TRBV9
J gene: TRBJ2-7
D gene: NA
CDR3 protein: CASSGTGYEQYF
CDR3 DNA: TGTGCCAGCAGCGGTACGGGGTACGAGCAGTACTTC

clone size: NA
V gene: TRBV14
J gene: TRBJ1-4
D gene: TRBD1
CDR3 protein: CASSLQGNEKLFF
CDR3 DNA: TGTGCCAGCAGCCTACAGGGGAATGAAAAACTGTTTTTT

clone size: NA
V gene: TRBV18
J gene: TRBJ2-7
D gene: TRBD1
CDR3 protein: CASSRDRVEQYF
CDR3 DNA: TGTGCCAGCTCACGAGACAGGGTGGAGCAGTACTTC

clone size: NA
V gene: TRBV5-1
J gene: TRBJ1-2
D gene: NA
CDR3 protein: CASSPGGMEGYTF
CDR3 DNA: TGCGCCAGCAGCCCGGGAGGAATGGAAGGCTACACCTTC

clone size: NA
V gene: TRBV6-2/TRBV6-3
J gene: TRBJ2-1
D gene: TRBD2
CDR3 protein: CASSSGLAGEQFF
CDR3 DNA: TGTGCCAGCAGTTCTGGACTAGCGGGGGAGCAGTTCTTC

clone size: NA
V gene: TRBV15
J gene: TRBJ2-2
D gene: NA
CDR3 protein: CATGSEGQGLNTGELFF
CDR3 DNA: TGTGCCACCGGCTCTGAGGGCCAGGGGTTAAACACCGGGGAGCTGTTTTTT

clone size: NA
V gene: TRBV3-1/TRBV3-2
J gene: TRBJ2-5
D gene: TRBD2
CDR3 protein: CASSQGGLAGGQETQYF
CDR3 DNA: TGTGCCAGCAGCCAAGGGGGACTAGCGGGGGGTCAAGAGACCCAGTACTTC

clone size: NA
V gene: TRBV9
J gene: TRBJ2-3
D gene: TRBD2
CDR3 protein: CASSEGLAGAADTQYF
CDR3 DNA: TGTGCCAGCAGCGAGGGACTAGCGGGGGCGGCAGATACGCAGTATTTT

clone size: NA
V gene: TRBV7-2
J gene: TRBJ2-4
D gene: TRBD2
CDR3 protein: CASSLAASGAGNIQYF
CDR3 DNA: TGTGCCAGCAGCTTAGCGGCTAGCGGGGCGGGGAACATTCAGTACTTC

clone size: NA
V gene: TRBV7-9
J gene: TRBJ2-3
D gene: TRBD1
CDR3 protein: CASSLAGQTADTQYF
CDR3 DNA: TGTGCCAGCAGCTTAGCGGGACAGACAGCCGATACGCAGTATTTT

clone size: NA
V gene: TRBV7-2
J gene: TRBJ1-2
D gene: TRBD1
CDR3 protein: CASSLADRAGYGYTF
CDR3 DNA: TGTGCCAGCAGCTTGGCGGACAGGGCAGGCTATGGCTACACCTTC

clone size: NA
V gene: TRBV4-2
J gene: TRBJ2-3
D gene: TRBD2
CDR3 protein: CASSPEAAGGPTDTQYF
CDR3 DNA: TGTGCCAGCAGCCCCGAAGCCGCGGGGGGGCCAACAGATACGCAGTATTTT

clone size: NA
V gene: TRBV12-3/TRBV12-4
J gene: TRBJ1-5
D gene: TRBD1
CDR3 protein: CASRTGDNQPQHF
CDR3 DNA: TGTGCCAGCAGGACAGGGGACAATCAGCCCCAGCATTTT

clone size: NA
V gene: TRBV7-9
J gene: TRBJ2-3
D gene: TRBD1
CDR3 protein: CASSTNRGPSTDTQYF
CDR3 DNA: TGTGCCAGCAGTACGAACAGGGGTCCTAGCACAGATACGCAGTATTTT

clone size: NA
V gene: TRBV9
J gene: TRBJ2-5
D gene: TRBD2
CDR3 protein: CASSGAPRGETQYF
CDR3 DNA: TGTGCCAGCAGCGGTGCCCCGCGGGGGGAGACCCAGTACTTC

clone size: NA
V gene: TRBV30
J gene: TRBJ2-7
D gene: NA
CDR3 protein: CAWSVRGYEQYF
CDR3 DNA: TGTGCCTGGAGTGTAAGAGGCTACGAGCAGTACTTC

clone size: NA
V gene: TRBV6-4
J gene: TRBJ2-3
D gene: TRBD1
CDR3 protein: CASSDGQGATDTQYF
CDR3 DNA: TGTGCCAGCAGTGACGGACAGGGGGCCACAGATACGCAGTATTTT

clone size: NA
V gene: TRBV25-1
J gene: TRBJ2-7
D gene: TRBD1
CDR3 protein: CASSDRGREQYF
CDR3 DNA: TGTGCCAGCAGTGACAGGGGGCGCGAGCAGTACTTC